This T cell receptor beta chain is drawn from a study of OX40 agonist ivuxolimab in advanced cancers. For the study at large: As their treatment, patients were administered ivuxolimab, an agonistic anti-OX40 (CD134) antibody. A history of anti-PD-1, anti-PD-L1 or anti-CTLA-4 therapy was acceptable, and 40% had some.

Method: immunoSEQ multiplex PCR; TCRdb's copy keeps in-frame clones and lacks some. The sample includes tens of thousands of clones, roughly 88% of them seen just once. It was autoimmune disease history or systemic immunosuppression that excluded patients. Researchers took blood at baseline, on cycle 4 day 1, and on cycle 7 day 1. Germline CDR1 is SQVTM and CDR2 is ANQGSEA. Trimming removed 2 bases from V and 2 bases from J; junction bases left unmatched: 10. The CDR3 totals 18 residues. This clone came up once. The receptor was derived from an adult with an advanced solid tumor such as melanoma, head and neck, liver or kidney cancer. This specimen was CD4+ or CD8+ T cells sorted from blood, taken in a trial of the OX40 agonist ivuxolimab. This chain joins TRBV29-1 and TRBJ2-1, with 12 bases fitting TRBD2. CDR3 sequence reads: CSVELAGGSSFAYNEQFF. CDR3 DNA sequence: TGCAGCGTTGAACTAGCGGGAGGGTCTTCATTCGCCTACAATGAGCAGTTCTTC.